Following are 21 T cell receptor beta chains from one sample sequenced in a study of post-analysis software for immune sequencing data (dated by TCRdb to the mid-2010s). Study-wide findings and limitations: Four to six TRBV segments, including TRBV5-6, TRBV5-1 and TRBV20-1, were significantly more frequent in patients than controls.

For these TCRs, the target antigens are not known. To prepare the library, PCR was applied. TCRdb records Illumina HiSeq 2500 as the sequencer. To reduce PCR and sequencing biases, unique molecular identifiers were built into the TCR beta cDNA libraries. TCRdb applied fastp at Q25 and MiXCR to the public reads, then kept only in-frame beta chains. Rows are combined by CDR3 protein, so each entry shows the most common genes and DNA. The sample table lists about 820,000 distinct CDR3 sequences, about 50% of them with a count of one. Clones ranked in the top ten supply 4% to 5.5% of the sample. Sequencing used blood. These receptors originate from a girl under 18 with multiple sclerosis.

The chain employs TRBV5-1 and TRBJ2-1; TRBD2 is a possible D gene (7 bases). The V end was cut by 5 bases, the J end by 0 bases, with 15 bases between. The length of the CDR3 is 16 residues. Germline V gene data show CDR1 as SGHRS and CDR2 as YFSETQ. The CDR3 sequence is CASSGRGAASYNEQFF. In DNA, the CDR3 is TGCGCCAGCAGTGGGAGGGGGGCCGCCTCCTACAATGAGCAGTTCTTC. Looking up the rest from reference TRBV5-1 and TRBJ2-1 gives the full variable domain: KAGVTQTPRYLIKTRGQQVTLSCSPISGHRSVSWYQQTPGQGLQFLFEYFSETQRNKGNFPGRFSGRQFSNSRSEMNVSTLELGDSALYLCASSGRGAASYNEQFFGPGTRLTVL.

Many counts were recorded for this clonotype. This sequence joins TRBV9 and TRBJ2-6, with D uncertain. V was pared by 4 bases and J by 2 bases, with 7 bases between. From germline, CDR1 is SGDLS and CDR2 YYNGEE. The CDR3 runs 14 residues. CDR3 loop: CASSPDTGANVLTF. The CDR3 bases are TGTGCCAGCAGCCCAGATACTGGGGCCAACGTCCTGACTTTC.

This chain uses TRBV29-1 with TRBJ2-5; the D is unclear. CDR1 and CDR2 (germline): SQVTM, ANQGSEA. The V end was cut by 5 bases, the J end by 2 bases, with 15 bases between. The CDR3 covers 14 residues. Here the CDR3 reads CSVPSDGWQETQYF. In DNA, the CDR3 is TGCAGCGTTCCCTCGGACGGATGGCAAGAGACCCAGTACTTC.

The count of this clonotype is one. This chain links TRBV7-3 with TRBJ2-1; D tentatively fits TRBD1 or TRBD2 (5 bases each). This CDR3 comprises 14 residues. CDR1 SGHTA and CDR2 FQGTGA come from the germline V gene. V was trimmed by 4 bases and J by 7 bases, leaving 14 bases between them. The CDR3 DNA reads as TGTGCCAGCAGCTCATCCGGGACGGCGAATGAGCAGTTCTTC. This encodes CASSSSGTANEQFF.

This clonotype was observed a few times. The rearrangement links TRBV5-1 to TRBJ2-3, with 10 bases aligning to TRBD2. This CDR3 comprises 16 residues. With V trimmed by 5 bases and J by 4 bases, 10 bases remained unmatched. Germline V gene sequence: CDR1 SGHRS, CDR2 YFSETQ. The CDR3 sequence is CASSHGLADPPDTQYF. In DNA, the CDR3 is TGCGCCAGCAGTCATGGACTAGCGGACCCACCAGATACGCAGTATTTT.

This clonotype has only a few counts. This rearrangement joins TRBV29-1 to TRBJ2-4; D not resolved. V lost 2 bases to trimming and J lost 7 bases, with 9 bases between them. The CDR3 sequence is 12 residues long. The germline V gene has CDR1 SQVTM and CDR2 ANQGSEA. The CDR3 DNA reads as TGCAGCGTTGAAAGTGTTCGGAACATTCAGTACTTC. Amino acid sequence: CSVESVRNIQYF.

The gene calls are TRBV6-5 and TRBJ1-1; D uncertain. From germline, CDR1 is MNHEY and CDR2 SVGAGI. Trimming cost V 2 bases and J 1 base, with 8 bases left between them. This CDR3 has 14 residues. CDR3 loop: CASSYDPRNTEAFF. The CDR3 DNA reads TGTGCCAGCAGTTACGACCCTAGGAACACTGAAGCTTTCTTT.

The J gene is TRBJ2-7, the V gene TRBV4-1; TRBD2 agrees at 13 bases. The CDR3 is made up of 22 amino acids. The germline V gene encodes CDR1 MGHRA and CDR2 YSYEKL. Trimming removed 1 base from V and 0 bases from J; junction bases left unmatched: 18. The chain's CDR3 is CASSQVEVYRLAGGHLSYEQYF. Written as DNA, the CDR3 is TGCGCCAGCAGCCAAGTGGAAGTATATAGACTAGCGGGAGGACACCTCTCCTACGAGCAGTACTTC.

V usage is TRBV5-5 and J usage is TRBJ2-3; 7 positions match TRBD1. This CDR3 is 16 amino acids long. V shed 0 bases, J shed 4 bases, and the junction held 8 bases outside the gene matches. Germline CDR1 and CDR2: SGHKS and YYEKEE (reference sequence). The CDR3 reads CASSLGPRQGADTQYF. In DNA, the CDR3 is TGTGCCAGCAGCTTGGGACCGCGACAGGGCGCAGATACGCAGTATTTT.

The chain carries TRBV25-1 and TRBJ2-3; the D is unclear. The CDR3 spans 12 residues. Trimming shortened V by 2 bases and J by 5 bases, and 5 bases separated the two germline ends. Looked up from germline, CDR1 is MGHDK and CDR2 is SYGVNS. The CDR3 sequence: CASSELRDTQYF. CDR3 nucleotides: TGTGCCAGCAGTGAACTCAGAGATACGCAGTATTTT.

This clonotype was seen only a few times. The chain recombines TRBV5-1 with TRBJ2-7; D is possibly TRBD2 (6 bases). The CDR3 runs 15 residues. In germline, CDR1 is SGHRS, CDR2 YFSETQ. V lost 1 base and J lost 1, with 12 bases in between. In nucleotides, the CDR3 is TGCGCCAGCAGCTTGCGAGAGCGGGTATCCTACGAGCAGTACTTC. This encodes CASSLRERVSYEQYF.

This chain connects TRBV5-1 to TRBJ2-3, with D hard to call. Germline CDR1 and CDR2: SGHRS and YFSETQ. The CDR3 has 14 amino acids. Trimming took 0 bases from V and 3 from J, leaving 8 bases between them. CDR3 sequence: CASSLGKGTDTQYF. The DNA for the CDR3 is TGCGCCAGCAGCTTGGGTAAAGGGACAGATACGCAGTATTTT.

V gene TRBV5-1 combines with J gene TRBJ1-1, with 10 bases aligning to TRBD1. This CDR3 is built from 16 residues. Per the germline V gene, CDR1 is SGHRS and CDR2 is YFSETQ. The ends lost 4 bases at V and 1 base at J; junction bases unmatched: 7. The chain's CDR3 is CASSPGGQGGNTEAFF. The CDR3 region has the DNA TGCGCCAGCAGCCCAGGTGGACAGGGGGGGAACACTGAAGCTTTCTTT.

This clonotype was recorded a few times. This chain uses TRBV27 with TRBJ2-7; D not certain. The V gene lost 5 bases and the J gene lost 2 bases, with 16 bases spanning the gap. CDR3 length equals 15 residues. Germline V gives CDR1 MNHEY, CDR2 SMNVEV (reference sequence). The DNA for the CDR3 is TGTGCCAGCAGTAAAGAATCAACAGATCCCTACGAGCAGTACTTC. As protein: CASSKESTDPYEQYF.

The table lists this clonotype with a few counts. This rearrangement joins TRBV25-1 to TRBJ1-2, with 8 bases fitting TRBD1. The CDR3 length is 16 residues. Germline CDR1 MGHDK, CDR2 SYGVNS. J lost 7 bases, V lost 4 bases, and 14 bases had no gene match. CDR3 sequence (DNA): TGTGCCAGCAGTGGGGGGGGCCGACAGGGGACATCTGGCTACACCTTC. Amino acid sequence: CASSGGGRQGTSGYTF.

This clonotype has more than one count but fewer than ten. The J gene is TRBJ2-3, the V gene TRBV7-3, with 13 nucleotides matching TRBD2. The CDR3 runs 17 residues. V dropped 5 bases and J dropped 1; count of bases not matched to a gene: 6. Germline V CDR1 and CDR2: SGHTA, FQGTGA. CDR3 sequence (DNA): TGTGCCAGCAGCCCTTGGACTAGCGGGGGCGGCACAGATACGCAGTATTTT. Translation gives CASSPWTSGGGTDTQYF.

CDR3 region: CASREGQKYEQYF. The DNA for the CDR3 is TGTGCCAGCAGAGAGGGACAGAAATACGAGCAGTACTTC. This sequence joins TRBV12-3 or TRBV12-4 and TRBJ2-7; 7 bases align to TRBD1. Trimming at V came to 6 bases and at J to 4 bases, leaving 6 bases not matched to a gene. The CDR3 runs to 13 residues.

This clonotype turned up a few times. V and J are TRBV2 and TRBJ2-3; TRBD2 matches at 9 bases. V lost 11 bases and J lost 5; bases outside the gene matches: 17. The CDR3 loop spans 16 amino acids. The germline gives CDR1 SNHLY, CDR2 FYNNEI. CDR3: CASQLPGGGVGDTQYF. The CDR3 DNA sequence: TGTGCCTCCCAGCTCCCCGGCGGGGGGGTAGGAGATACGCAGTATTTT.

The V call is TRBV9, the J call TRBJ2-1; 10 nucleotides line up with TRBD1. Germline V gene lookup returns CDR1 SGDLS and CDR2 YYNGEE. There are 19 residues in the CDR3. V lost 0 bases and J lost 0; bases outside the gene matches: 9. The CDR3 bases are TGTGCCAGCAGCGTAGTAGCGAGGACAGGGGGGGGCTCCTACAATGAGCAGTTCTTC. This gives the protein CASSVVARTGGGSYNEQFF.

The chain combines TRBV20-1 with TRBJ2-7; maybe TRBD2 (5 bases). There are 14 residues in the CDR3. V lost 3 bases, J lost 3 bases, and 15 bases lay in between. Germline V gene sequence: CDR1 DFQATT, CDR2 SNEGSKA (reference sequence). Here the CDR3 reads CSARRMRAGYEQYF. The CDR3 nucleotides read TGCAGTGCTAGGCGAATGAGGGCCGGCTACGAGCAGTACTTC.

There are a few counts of this clonotype. The rearrangement joins TRBV4-1 to TRBJ2-3; 9 bases fit TRBD2. V gave up 0 bases and J gave up 2 bases; unmatched junction bases: 15. This CDR3 spans 20 amino acids. Germline lookup yields CDR1 MGHRA and CDR2 YSYEKL. Here the CDR3 DNA reads TGCGCCAGCAGCCAAGAAGCGGGAGCGGGAGGCCGTCTGATCACAGATACGCAGTATTTT. Translation gives CASSQEAGAGGRLITDTQYF.